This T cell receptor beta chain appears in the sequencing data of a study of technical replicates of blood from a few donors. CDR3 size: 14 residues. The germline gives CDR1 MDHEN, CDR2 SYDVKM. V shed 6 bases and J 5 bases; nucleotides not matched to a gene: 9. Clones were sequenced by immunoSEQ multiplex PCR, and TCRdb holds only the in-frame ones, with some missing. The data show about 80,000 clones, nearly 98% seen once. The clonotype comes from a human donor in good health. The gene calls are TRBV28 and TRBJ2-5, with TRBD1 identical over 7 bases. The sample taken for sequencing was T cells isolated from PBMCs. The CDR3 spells CASSTTTGRETQYF. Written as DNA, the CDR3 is TGTGCCAGCAGCACGACGACAGGGCGGGAGACCCAGTACTTC.